There are a few counts of the clone carrying this T cell receptor (beta chain). Its matching antigen is unknown. A second PCR, run for 7 to 11 cycles, used a sample-barcoded 5' primer plus a J-beta primer mix. One entry per CDR3 protein, called by TCRdb with MiXCR from the 5' RACE reads. The sample carries over 1,300,000 distinct CDR3 sequences, around 55% recorded once. The sample is drawn from a study of blood T cells in healthy people across ages. Study-wide results and caveats: When one million T cells were used, diversity estimates were thought to be underestimates. Not knowing donor CMV status may have confounded expanded clonotype changes.

Germline CDR1 is MNHEY and CDR2 is SVGAGI. Trimming removed 2 bases from V and 4 bases from J; junction bases left unmatched: 2. The CDR3 has 14 residues. The sample was blood. V is TRBV6-5 and J is TRBJ2-1, with TRBD2 matching 7 bases. The TCR sequence derives from a man younger than 35 in good health. The CDR3 loop is CASSYAGEYNEQFF. DNA of the CDR3: TGTGCCAGCAGTTACGCGGGGGAATACAATGAGCAGTTCTTC.